Below are 22 T cell receptor beta chains sequenced from a single sample in a study of blood T cell repertoires in COVID-19. Using immunoSEQ multiplex PCR, the repertoire was profiled, and TCRdb retains in-frame clones only, with some absent. The repertoire holds 55,000 to 70,000 clones, with around 77% as singletons. The specimen sequenced was peripheral blood. The receptors were gathered from a man aged 55 to 70 with acute or convalescent COVID-19.

This chain joins TRBV7-9 and TRBJ2-3, with 8 bases that match TRBD1. Germline CDR1 and CDR2: SEHNR and FQNEAQ (reference sequence). The CDR3 is 13 amino acids. Trimming removed 8 bases from V and 2 bases from J; junction bases left unmatched: 3. The CDR3 DNA follows: TGTGCCAGCGGTCAGGGGGCCACAGATACGCAGTATTTT. Translating gives CASGQGATDTQYF.

The genes are TRBV28 and TRBJ2-3; 7 positions match TRBD2. Germline-derived CDR1 and CDR2 are MDHEN and SYDVKM. This CDR3 region has 16 residues. Losses at the gene ends were 6 bases for V and 6 bases for J; bases not matched to a gene: 15. In nucleotides, the CDR3 is TGTGCCAGCAGGTCCCTTGGGGGGGAGGGCTCGGATACGCAGTATTTT. Encoded protein: CASRSLGGEGSDTQYF. Together with reference TRBV28 and TRBJ2-3, the CDR3 gives the full variable domain: DVKVTQSSRYLVKRTGEKVFLECVQDMDHENMFWYRQDPGLGLRLIYFSYDVKMKEKGDIPEGYSVSREKKERFSLILESASTNQTSMYLCASRSLGGEGSDTQYFGPGTRLTVL.

J is TRBJ2-3 and V is TRBV12-2; the table's TRBD2 call for D was not verified on the DNA. TRBV12-2 is noted as a pseudogene. The CDR3 extends over 9 amino acids. The CDR3 loop is CASTATQYF. The CDR3 nucleotides are TGTGCAAGTACTGCGACGCAGTATTTT.

The chain employs TRBV18 and TRBJ1-6; D might be TRBD1 (6 bases). Trimming took 4 bases from V and 7 from J, leaving 14 bases between them. CDR1 and CDR2 from the germline V gene are KGHSH and LQKENI. The CDR3 length is 15 residues. CDR3 bases: TGTGCCAGCTCACAAAAGACAGGATCCAATTCACCCCTCCACTTT. It is translated as CASSQKTGSNSPLHF.

The rearrangement uses TRBV7-8 and TRBJ2-5; 12 bases agree with TRBD2. This CDR3 spans 17 amino acids. V shed 3 bases, J shed 5 bases, and the junction held 10 bases outside the gene matches. Germline values: CDR1 SGHVS, CDR2 FQNEAQ. The CDR3 nucleotides are TGTGCCAGCAGCTTCTCGTCGACTAGCGGGGGAACGGAGACCCAGTACTTC. It translates to CASSFSSTSGGTETQYF.

The CDR3 protein is CASSLDGGADADTQYF. The CDR3, as DNA: TGTGCCAGCAGCTTGGACGGGGGGGCCGATGCAGATACGCAGTATTTT. The rearrangement links TRBV5-5 to TRBJ2-3; 8 nucleotides line up with TRBD2. Unmatched junction bases numbered 7, after V lost 0 bases and J lost 4 bases. Germline assignment: CDR1 SGHKS and CDR2 YYEKEE (reference sequence). The CDR3 runs 16 residues.

V is TRBV10-3 and J is TRBJ1-2, with D possibly matching TRBD1 (5 bases). Germline V lookup: CDR1 ENHRY, CDR2 SYGVKD. The CDR3 is 12 amino acids. V was shortened by 8 bases and J by 3 bases, with 10 bases between the two germline ends. The CDR3 sequence is CAILGTDYGYTF. In DNA, the CDR3 is TGTGCCATCCTCGGGACTGACTATGGCTACACCTTC.

The chain combines TRBV9 with TRBJ1-2; D is perhaps TRBD1 (5 bases). The CDR3 has 12 amino acids. V was clipped by 3 bases and J by 8 bases, with 11 bases between them. Germline V gene lookup returns CDR1 SGDLS and CDR2 YYNGEE. CDR3: CASSAPTVGYTF. The CDR3 DNA reads TGTGCCAGCAGCGCTCCGACAGTCGGCTACACCTTC.

The gene calls are TRBV12-5 and TRBJ1-2, with 9 positions matching TRBD1. J lost 6 bases, V lost 7 bases, and 15 bases had no gene match. The CDR3 has 16 residues. Germline lookup yields CDR1 LGHNT and CDR2 FRNRAP. The CDR3 protein is CASAAAGTGREDGYTF. DNA for the CDR3: TGTGCTAGTGCCGCCGCCGGGACAGGGCGAGAAGATGGCTACACCTTC.

The chain is built from TRBV4-1 and TRBJ1-2; D not resolved. This CDR3 is built from 17 residues. The germline V gene has CDR1 MGHRA and CDR2 YSYEKL. The V end was cut by 0 bases, the J end by 0 bases, with 14 bases between. The CDR3 sequence: CASSQEGLGRANYGYTF. CDR3 nucleotides: TGCGCCAGCAGCCAAGAAGGGCTGGGGAGGGCTAACTATGGCTACACCTTC.

The V and J genes are TRBV5-1 and TRBJ2-3; 8 bases agree with TRBD2. Germline-derived CDR1 and CDR2 are SGHRS and YFSETQ. The trim removed 4 bases at V and 0 bases at J, leaving 4 bases unmatched. The CDR3 covers 15 residues. The CDR3 DNA reads TGCGCCAGCAGCGTTAGCGGGACAAGCACAGATACGCAGTATTTT. Protein sequence: CASSVSGTSTDTQYF.

The V call is TRBV6-5, the J call TRBJ1-1, with D possibly being TRBD1 (6 bases). Germline V gene sequence: CDR1 MNHEY, CDR2 SVGAGI. The CDR3 runs 15 residues. Trimming took 4 bases from V and 1 from J, leaving 13 bases between them. The CDR3 DNA reads TGTGCCAGCAGTTCCGCCTCGACAGGGAACACTGAAGCTTTCTTT. This codes for CASSSASTGNTEAFF.

The chain joins TRBV11-2 to TRBJ2-3; 13 nucleotides agree with TRBD2. The CDR3 is 17 amino acids. Trimming took 5 bases from V and 3 from J; bases not matched to a gene: 8. CDR1 and CDR2 (germline): SGHAT, FQNNGV. CDR3 bases: TGTGCCAGCAGCCGACTAGCGGGGGGAGTAGGGACAGATACGCAGTATTTT. This sequence encodes CASSRLAGGVGTDTQYF. Full variable domain (remainder filled in from reference TRBV11-2 and TRBJ2-3): EAGVAQSPRYKIIEKRQSVAFWCNPISGHATLYWYQQILGQGPKLLIQFQNNGVVDDSQLPKDRFSAERLKGVDSTLKIQPAKLEDSAVYLCASSRLAGGVGTDTQYFGPGTRLTVL.

The V and J genes are TRBV18 and TRBJ1-5, with TRBD1 as a possible D gene (5 bases). The ends were cut back, 3 bases at V and 7 bases at J, with 10 bases in the middle. The germline gives CDR1 KGHSH, CDR2 LQKENI. There are 13 residues in the CDR3. This CDR3 reads CASSPGGGQPQHF. The CDR3 DNA is TGTGCCAGCTCACCGGGGGGTGGCCAGCCCCAGCATTTT.

The V gene is TRBV21-1, the J gene TRBJ1-2; no DNA check was done on the table's D call, TRBD1. TRBV21-1 is termed a pseudogene. The CDR3 extends over 17 amino acids. The CDR3 region is CASSMLGAQIPNYGYTF. Written as DNA, the CDR3 is TGTGCCAGCAGTATGCTAGGGGCCCAAATACCTAACTATGGCTACACCTTC.

The chain carries TRBV10-3 and TRBJ1-2; D is unclear. The CDR3 spans 14 residues. CDR1 and CDR2 from the germline V gene are ENHRY and SYGVKD. V dropped 7 bases and J dropped 4 bases, with 16 bases sitting between them. The CDR3 bases are TGTGCCATCAAGGAAGCGAATCGGGTCTATGGCTACACCTTC. Translating gives CAIKEANRVYGYTF.

The chain links TRBV25-1 to TRBJ1-1; no firm D call. Looked up from germline, CDR1 is MGHDK and CDR2 is SYGVNS. The CDR3 extends over 13 amino acids. The ends were cut back, 2 bases at V and 3 bases at J, with 7 bases in the middle. The CDR3 protein is CASSEESYTEAFF. CDR3 nucleotides: TGTGCCAGCAGTGAAGAAAGCTACACTGAAGCTTTCTTT.

The table lists this clone with a count of one. The rearrangement links TRBV19 to TRBJ2-1, with D perhaps matching TRBD2 (5 bases). The V and J ends lost 0 bases and 9 bases respectively, with 12 bases between them. CDR1 and CDR2 (germline): LNHDA, SQIVND (reference sequence). CDR3 length: 14 amino acids. CDR3 region: CASSIEVRAGEQFF. The DNA of the CDR3 is TGTGCCAGTAGTATAGAGGTTCGGGCGGGTGAGCAGTTCTTC.

This chain uses TRBV2 with TRBJ1-2; D may be TRBD1 (5 bases). This CDR3 has 13 amino acids. Per the germline V gene, CDR1 is SNHLY and CDR2 is FYNNEI. The germline V and J ends were trimmed by 8 bases and 7 bases, with 17 bases remaining between them. CDR3 in amino acids: CASRRDPGGGYTF. Here the CDR3 DNA reads TGTGCCAGCCGCAGAGACCCCGGGGGTGGCTACACCTTC.

V gene TRBV3-1 (or the pseudogene TRBV3-2) combines with J gene TRBJ2-2; 7 nucleotides match TRBD1. The CDR3 is 16 amino acids. Germline lookup yields CDR1 LGHDT and CDR2 YNNKEL (reference sequence). Germline trimming cut 1 base from V and 0 bases from J; bases unmatched to any gene: 2. The CDR3 bases are TGTGCCAGCAGCCAAGCTGGACAGGCGAACACCGGGGAGCTGTTTTTT. Translated, it gives CASSQAGQANTGELFF.

The chain carries TRBV5-1 and TRBJ2-3, with 7 positions matching TRBD1. The CDR3 totals 17 residues. The J segment lost 1 base and the V segment lost 4 bases, leaving 12 bases of the junction unmatched. Germline V gene lookup returns CDR1 SGHRS and CDR2 YFSETQ. The CDR3 reads CASSVRDSYLRTDTQYF. The CDR3 DNA is TGCGCCAGCAGCGTCCGGGACAGCTATTTGCGCACAGATACGCAGTATTTT.

This clone was seen once. The chain employs TRBV6-2 or TRBV6-3 and TRBJ2-3; D possibly corresponds to TRBD1 (6 bases). With 1 base removed from V and 2 bases from J, the gap between germline ends came to 19 bases. Germline loops: CDR1 MNHEY, CDR2 SVGEGT. CDR3 length: 18 amino acids. Written as DNA, the CDR3 is TGTGCCAGCAGTTACTTGCTCGGTGGGGGCAGCCCCACAGATACGCAGTATTTT. Amino acids: CASSYLLGGGSPTDTQYF.